The 2 T cell receptor beta chains reported below all come from one sample, sequenced in a study of blood T cell repertoires in COVID-19. The data were produced by immunoSEQ multiplex PCR, yet TCRdb's version contains in-frame clones alone and is incomplete. Of more than 90,000 clones listed, roughly 85% are singletons. The material sequenced was peripheral blood. These receptors were collected from a man older than 75 with acute or convalescent COVID-19.

The rearrangement links TRBV30 to TRBJ2-7, with 9 positions matching TRBD2. Germline-derived CDR1 and CDR2 are GTSNPN and SVGIG (reference sequence). With 3 bases clipped from V and 2 bases from J, the junction kept 14 bases outside the gene matches. There are 17 residues in the CDR3. The CDR3, as DNA: TGTGCCTGGAGCCGGATCGGCCGACTAGCGGAGACCTACGAGCAGTACTTC. Its translation: CAWSRIGRLAETYEQYF.

This clone has at least ten counts. The genes are TRBV5-6 and TRBJ1-1; the match to TRBD1 covers 7 bases. Germline V gene data show CDR1 as SGHDT and CDR2 as YYEEEE. Germline trimming cut 3 bases from V and 6 bases from J; bases unmatched to any gene: 8. The CDR3 covers 14 residues. The CDR3 bases are TGTGCCAGCAGCTCCTTCGACAGGGTAGCTGAAGCTTTCTTT. Protein sequence: CASSSFDRVAEAFF.